This T cell receptor beta chain was recorded in a study of radiation and T cells in renal cell carcinoma. At the level of the study: Nephrectomy followed 15 Gy stereotactic body radiation by 4 weeks. Study-level points and caveats: From baseline, blood top tumor clonotypes peaked at 2 weeks post-radiation.

Time point given: baseline pretreatment blood. Documented treatment: 15 Gy SBRT to primary tumor, nephrectomy 4 weeks later. Radiation-treated patients gave blood at baseline, week 2 and week 4. This renal cell carcinoma was of the clear cell type. Germline values: CDR1 MDHEN, CDR2 SYDVKM. This CDR3 contains 15 residues. V shed 5 bases, J shed 8 bases, and the junction held 11 bases outside the gene matches. As to this clone: Its antigen is not identified.

The assay was immunoSEQ multiplex PCR, and TCRdb's table has in-frame clones only and misses some. The table shows roughly 130,000 clones, with 88% occurring only once. The input for sequencing was blood, taken from a patient whose treatment included radiotherapy and nephrectomy. The gene calls are TRBV28 and TRBJ1-5; 8 nucleotides align to TRBD1. The clonotype originates from a woman between 50 and 59 years old with renal cell carcinoma. The CDR3 nucleotides are TGTGCCAGCAGTCCCAGAACAGGGGGAAAGGAGCCCCAGCATTTT. Protein: CASSPRTGGKEPQHF.